This TCR beta chain originates from a study of blood T cell repertoires in COVID-19. Study background: The study drew acute and convalescent COVID-19 samples from the United States, Italy and Spain. PBMCs, B-cell-depleted T cells, or T cells were the source of the cDNA or gDNA that made up the material.

Clones were read by immunoSEQ multiplex PCR, and TCRdb kept only the in-frame ones, dropping some. The table lists tens of thousands of clones, 88% of them singletons, with about 5% in the top ten. Germline-derived CDR1 and CDR2 are LGHDT and YNNKEL (reference sequence). The V gene end was trimmed by 4 bases and the J gene end by 1 base; junction bases not matched to a gene: 3. This CDR3 comprises 14 residues. This sequence was found in a human donor in a cohort sampled during active COVID-19. The chain employs TRBV3-1 (or the pseudogene TRBV3-2) and TRBJ1-1, with 7 bases matching TRBD1. Sequenced sample: peripheral blood. The CDR3, as DNA: TGTGCCAGCAGCCGACCAGGGGGGAACACTGAAGCTTTCTTT. Translated, it gives CASSRPGGNTEAFF.